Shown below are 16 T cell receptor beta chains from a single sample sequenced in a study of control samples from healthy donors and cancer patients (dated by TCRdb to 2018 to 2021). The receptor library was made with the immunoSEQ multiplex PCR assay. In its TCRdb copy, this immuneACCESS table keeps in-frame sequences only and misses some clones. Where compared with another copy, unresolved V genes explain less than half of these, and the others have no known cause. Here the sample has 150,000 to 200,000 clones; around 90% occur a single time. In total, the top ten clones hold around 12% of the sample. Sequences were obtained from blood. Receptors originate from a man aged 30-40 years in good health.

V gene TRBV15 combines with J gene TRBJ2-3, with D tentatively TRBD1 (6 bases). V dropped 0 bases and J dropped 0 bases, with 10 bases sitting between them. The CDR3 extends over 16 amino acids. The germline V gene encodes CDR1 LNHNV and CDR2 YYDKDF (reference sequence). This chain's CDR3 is CATSRDRGYSTDTQYF. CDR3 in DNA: TGTGCCACCAGCAGAGATAGGGGGTATAGCACAGATACGCAGTATTTT.

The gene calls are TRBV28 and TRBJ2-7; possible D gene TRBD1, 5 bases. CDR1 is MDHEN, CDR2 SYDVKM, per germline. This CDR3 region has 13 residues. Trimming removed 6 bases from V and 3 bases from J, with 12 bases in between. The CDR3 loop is CASSQKGNYEQYF. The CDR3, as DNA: TGTGCCAGCAGCCAAAAGGGGAACTACGAGCAGTACTTC.

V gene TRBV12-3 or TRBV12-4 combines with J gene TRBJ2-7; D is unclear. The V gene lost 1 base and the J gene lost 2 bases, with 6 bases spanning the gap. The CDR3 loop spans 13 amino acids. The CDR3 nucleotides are TGTGCCAGCAGTTTAGGCACCACCTACGAGCAGTACTTC. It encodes CASSLGTTYEQYF.

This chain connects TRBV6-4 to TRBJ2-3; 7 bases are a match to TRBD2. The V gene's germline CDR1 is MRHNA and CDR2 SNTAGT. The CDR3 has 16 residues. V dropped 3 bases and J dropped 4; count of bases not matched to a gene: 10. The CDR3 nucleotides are TGTGCCAGCAGTGAAAGGCTAGCGGCCGGGCCAGATACGCAGTATTTT. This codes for CASSERLAAGPDTQYF.

The CDR3 region has the DNA TGTGCCAGCAGCCAAGCCGACAGGGACAACGAGCAGTACTTC. This translates into CASSQADRDNEQYF. The chain recombines TRBV3-1 (or the pseudogene TRBV3-2) with TRBJ2-7, with 7 bases lining up with TRBD1. V was pared by 1 base and J by 5 bases, with 5 bases of the junction left unmatched. CDR3 length: 14 amino acids. Germline V gives CDR1 LGHDT, CDR2 YNNKEL (reference sequence).

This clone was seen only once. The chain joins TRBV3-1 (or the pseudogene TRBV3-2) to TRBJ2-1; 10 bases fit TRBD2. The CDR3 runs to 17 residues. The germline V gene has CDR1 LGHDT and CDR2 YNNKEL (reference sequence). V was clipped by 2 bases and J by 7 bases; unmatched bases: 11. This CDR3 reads CASSQPLGAGGVNEQFF. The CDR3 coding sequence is TGTGCCAGCAGCCAACCCTTAGGAGCGGGGGGGGTAAATGAGCAGTTCTTC.

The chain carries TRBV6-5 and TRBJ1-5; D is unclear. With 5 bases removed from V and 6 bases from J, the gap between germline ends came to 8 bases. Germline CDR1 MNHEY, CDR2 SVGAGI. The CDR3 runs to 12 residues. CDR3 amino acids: CASSIPPQPQHF. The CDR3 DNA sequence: TGTGCCAGCAGTATCCCCCCTCAGCCCCAGCATTTT.

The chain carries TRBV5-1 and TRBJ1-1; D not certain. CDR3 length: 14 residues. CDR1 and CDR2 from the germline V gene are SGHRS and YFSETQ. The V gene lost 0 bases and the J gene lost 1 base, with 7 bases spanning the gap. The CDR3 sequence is CASSLETQNTEAFF. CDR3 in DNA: TGCGCCAGCAGCTTGGAGACACAGAACACTGAAGCTTTCTTT.

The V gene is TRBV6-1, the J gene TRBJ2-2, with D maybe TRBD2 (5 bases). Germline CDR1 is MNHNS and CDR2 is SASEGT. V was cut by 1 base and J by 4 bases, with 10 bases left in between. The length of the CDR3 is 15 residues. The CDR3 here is CASSEVSGITGELFF. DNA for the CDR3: TGTGCCAGCAGTGAAGTGAGCGGAATCACCGGGGAGCTGTTTTTT.

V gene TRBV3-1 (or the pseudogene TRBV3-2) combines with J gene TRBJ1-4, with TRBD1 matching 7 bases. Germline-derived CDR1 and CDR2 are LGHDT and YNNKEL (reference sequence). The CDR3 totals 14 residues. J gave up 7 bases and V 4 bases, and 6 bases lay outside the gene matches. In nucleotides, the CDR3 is TGTGCCAGCAGCCTCGGACAGGCAGGTGAAAAACTGTTTTTT. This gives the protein CASSLGQAGEKLFF.

This CDR3 reads CASSFRDRGLETQYF. The CDR3 region has the DNA TGTGCCAGCAGCTTCCGGGACAGGGGGCTGGAGACCCAGTACTTC. This chain connects TRBV7-6 to TRBJ2-5; 12 bases are shared with TRBD1. With 3 bases clipped from V and 5 bases from J, the junction kept 4 bases outside the gene matches. The CDR3 extends over 15 amino acids. Per germline, CDR1 SGHVS and CDR2 FNYEAQ.

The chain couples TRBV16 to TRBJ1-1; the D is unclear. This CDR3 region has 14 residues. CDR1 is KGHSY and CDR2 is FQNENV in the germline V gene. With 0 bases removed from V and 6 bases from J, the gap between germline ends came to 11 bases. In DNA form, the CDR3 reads TGTGCCAGCAGCCAATCGGGGAGGTTTTCTGAAGCTTTCTTT. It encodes CASSQSGRFSEAFF.

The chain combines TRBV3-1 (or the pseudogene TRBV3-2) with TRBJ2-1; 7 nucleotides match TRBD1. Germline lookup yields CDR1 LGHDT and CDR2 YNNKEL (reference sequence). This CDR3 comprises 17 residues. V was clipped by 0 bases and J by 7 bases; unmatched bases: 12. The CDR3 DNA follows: TGTGCCAGCAGCCAAGACGAAGGGGGCTTGATTCTTAATGAGCAGTTCTTC. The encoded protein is CASSQDEGGLILNEQFF.

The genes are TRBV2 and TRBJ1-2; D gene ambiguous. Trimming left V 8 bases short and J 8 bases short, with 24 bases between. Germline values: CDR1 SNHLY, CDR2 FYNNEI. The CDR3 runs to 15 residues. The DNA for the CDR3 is TGTGCCAGCCTCCCGAATCAGCCTCAAACGAGGGGCTACACCTTC. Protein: CASLPNQPQTRGYTF.

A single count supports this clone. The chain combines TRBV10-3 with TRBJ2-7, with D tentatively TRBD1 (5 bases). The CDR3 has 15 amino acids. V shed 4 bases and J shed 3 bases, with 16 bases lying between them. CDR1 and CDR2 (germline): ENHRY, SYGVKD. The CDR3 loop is CAISGQGERFYEQYF. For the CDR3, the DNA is TGTGCCATCAGTGGTCAGGGTGAGAGGTTCTACGAGCAGTACTTC.

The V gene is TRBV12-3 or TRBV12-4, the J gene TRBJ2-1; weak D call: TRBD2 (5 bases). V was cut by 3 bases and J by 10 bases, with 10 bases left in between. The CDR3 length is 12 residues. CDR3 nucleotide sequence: TGTGCCAGCAGTTTGAGAGGGCCCGAGCAGTTCTTC. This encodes CASSLRGPEQFF.